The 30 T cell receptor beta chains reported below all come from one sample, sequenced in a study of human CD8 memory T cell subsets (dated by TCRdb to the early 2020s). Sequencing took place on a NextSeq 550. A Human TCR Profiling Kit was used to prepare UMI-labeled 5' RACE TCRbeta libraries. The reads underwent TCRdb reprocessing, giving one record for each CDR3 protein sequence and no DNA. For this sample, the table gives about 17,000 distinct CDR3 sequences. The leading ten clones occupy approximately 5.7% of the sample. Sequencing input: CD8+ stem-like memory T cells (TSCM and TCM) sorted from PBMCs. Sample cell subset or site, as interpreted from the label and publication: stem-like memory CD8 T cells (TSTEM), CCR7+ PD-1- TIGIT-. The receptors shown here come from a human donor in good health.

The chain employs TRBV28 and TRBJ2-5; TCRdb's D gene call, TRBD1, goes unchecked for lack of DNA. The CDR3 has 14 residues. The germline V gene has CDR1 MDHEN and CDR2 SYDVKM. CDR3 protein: CASSDGTEQETQYF.

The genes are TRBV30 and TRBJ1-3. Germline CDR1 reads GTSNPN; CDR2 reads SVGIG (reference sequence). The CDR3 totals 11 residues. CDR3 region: CAWTDGNTIYF.

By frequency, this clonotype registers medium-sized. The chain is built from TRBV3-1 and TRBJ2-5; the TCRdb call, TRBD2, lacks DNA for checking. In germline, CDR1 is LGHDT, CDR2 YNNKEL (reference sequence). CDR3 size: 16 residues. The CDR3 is CASKGRVPRGKETQYF.

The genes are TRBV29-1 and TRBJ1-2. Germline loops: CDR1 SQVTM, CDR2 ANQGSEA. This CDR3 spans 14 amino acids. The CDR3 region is CSVVKLGANYGYTF.

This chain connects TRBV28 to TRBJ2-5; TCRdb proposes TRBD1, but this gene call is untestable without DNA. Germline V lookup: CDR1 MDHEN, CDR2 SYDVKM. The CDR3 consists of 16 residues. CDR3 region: CASSLTRGRGEETQYF.

CDR3 amino acids: CAWSPGPASNTGELFF. The V call is TRBV30, the J call TRBJ2-2; TCRdb calls TRBD2, which cannot be checked without DNA. This CDR3 spans 16 amino acids. Looked up from germline, CDR1 is GTSNPN and CDR2 is SVGIG (reference sequence).

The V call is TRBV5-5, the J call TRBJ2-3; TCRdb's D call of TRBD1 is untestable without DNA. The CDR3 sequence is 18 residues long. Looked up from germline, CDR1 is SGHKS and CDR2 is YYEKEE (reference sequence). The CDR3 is CASSVTAGRRRNTDTQYF.

The CDR3 protein is CASSYSRGGTQETQYF. The chain uses TRBV6-2 or TRBV6-3 and TRBJ2-5; TCRdb selects TRBD1, and the lack of DNA leaves this call unchecked. The CDR3 contains 16 residues. Per germline, CDR1 MNHEY and CDR2 SVGEGT.

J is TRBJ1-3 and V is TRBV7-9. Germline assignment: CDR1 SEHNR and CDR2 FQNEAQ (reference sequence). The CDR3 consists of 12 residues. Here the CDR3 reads CASSLSVDTIYF.

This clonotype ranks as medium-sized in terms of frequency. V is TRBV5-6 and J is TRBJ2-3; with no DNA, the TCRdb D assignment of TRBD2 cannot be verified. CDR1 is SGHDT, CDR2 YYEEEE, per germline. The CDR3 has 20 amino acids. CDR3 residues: CASSFPPGLAGEGDTDTQYF. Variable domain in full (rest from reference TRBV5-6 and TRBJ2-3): DAGVTQSPTHLIKTRGQQVTLRCSPKSGHDTVSWYQQALGQGPQFIFQYYEEEERQRGNFPDRFSGHQFPNYSSELNVNALLLGDSALYLCASSFPPGLAGEGDTDTQYFGPGTRLTVL.

Here the CDR3 reads CASSLTGQENNEQFF. This chain links TRBV12-3 or TRBV12-4 with TRBJ2-1. The CDR3 is 15 residues long.

The chain's CDR3 is CASSPSLGRVSTGELFF. J is TRBJ2-2 and V is TRBV4-3; TCRdb selects TRBD2, and the lack of DNA leaves this call unchecked. CDR3 size: 17 residues. Germline lookup yields CDR1 LGHNA and CDR2 YSLEER.

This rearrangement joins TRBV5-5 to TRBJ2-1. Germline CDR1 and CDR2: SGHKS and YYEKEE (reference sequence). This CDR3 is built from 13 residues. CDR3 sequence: CASSFHGDNEQFF. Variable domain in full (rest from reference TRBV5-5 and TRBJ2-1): DAGVTQSPTHLIKTRGQQVTLRCSPISGHKSVSWYQQVLGQGPQFIFQYYEKEERGRGNFPDRFSARQFPNYSSELNVNALLLGDSALYLCASSFHGDNEQFFGPGTRLTVL.

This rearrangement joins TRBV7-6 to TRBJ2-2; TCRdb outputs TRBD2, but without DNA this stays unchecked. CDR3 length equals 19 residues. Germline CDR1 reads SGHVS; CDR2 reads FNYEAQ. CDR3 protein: CASSRPGLAGSENTGELFF.

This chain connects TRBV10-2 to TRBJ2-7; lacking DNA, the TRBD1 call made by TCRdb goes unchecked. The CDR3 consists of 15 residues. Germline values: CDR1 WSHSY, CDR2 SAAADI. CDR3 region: CASSTPGQASYEQYF.

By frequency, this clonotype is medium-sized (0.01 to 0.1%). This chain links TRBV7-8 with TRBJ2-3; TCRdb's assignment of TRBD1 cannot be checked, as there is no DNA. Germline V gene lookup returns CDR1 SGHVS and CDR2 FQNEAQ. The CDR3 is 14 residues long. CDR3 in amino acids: CASSLAQRGDTQYF.

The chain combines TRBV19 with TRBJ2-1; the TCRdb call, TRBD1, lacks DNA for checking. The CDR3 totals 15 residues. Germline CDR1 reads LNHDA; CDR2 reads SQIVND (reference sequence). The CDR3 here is CASSTSGTNYNEQFF.

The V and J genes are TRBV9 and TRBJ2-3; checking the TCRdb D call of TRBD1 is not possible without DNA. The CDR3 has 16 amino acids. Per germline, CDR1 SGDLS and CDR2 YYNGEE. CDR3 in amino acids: CASSPRTGNGADTQYF.

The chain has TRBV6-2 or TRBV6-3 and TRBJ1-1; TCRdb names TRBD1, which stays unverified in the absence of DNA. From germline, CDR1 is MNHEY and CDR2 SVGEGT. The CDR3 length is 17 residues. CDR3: CASSYSISRTGGPEAFF.

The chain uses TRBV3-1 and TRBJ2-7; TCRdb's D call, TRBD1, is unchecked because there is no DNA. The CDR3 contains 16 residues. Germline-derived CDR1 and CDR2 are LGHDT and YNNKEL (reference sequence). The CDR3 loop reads CASSPQGPGTTYEQYF.

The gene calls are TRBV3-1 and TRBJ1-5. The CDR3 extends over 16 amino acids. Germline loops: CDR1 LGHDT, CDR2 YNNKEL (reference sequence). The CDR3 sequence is CASSQDSYAGNQPQHF.

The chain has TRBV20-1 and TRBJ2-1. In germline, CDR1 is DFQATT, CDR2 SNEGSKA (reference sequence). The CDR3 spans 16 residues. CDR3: CSARDGSSQGYNEQFF.

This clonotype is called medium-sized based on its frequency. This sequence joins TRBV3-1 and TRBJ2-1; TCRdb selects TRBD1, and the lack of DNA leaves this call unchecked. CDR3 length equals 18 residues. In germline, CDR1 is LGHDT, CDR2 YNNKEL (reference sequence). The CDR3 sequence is CASSQDLGGTGSDNEQFF.

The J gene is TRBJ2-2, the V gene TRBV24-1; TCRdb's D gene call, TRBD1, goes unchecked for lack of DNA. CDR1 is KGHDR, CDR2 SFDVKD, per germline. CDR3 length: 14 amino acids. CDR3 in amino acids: CATSVQGNTGELFF.

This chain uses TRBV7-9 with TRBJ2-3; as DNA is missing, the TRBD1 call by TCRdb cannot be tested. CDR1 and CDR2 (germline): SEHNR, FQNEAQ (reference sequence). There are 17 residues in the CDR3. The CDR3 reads CASSSPVSLVSADTQYF.

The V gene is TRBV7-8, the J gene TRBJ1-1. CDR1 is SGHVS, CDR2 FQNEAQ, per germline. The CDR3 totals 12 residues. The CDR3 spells CASSLGGPEAFF.

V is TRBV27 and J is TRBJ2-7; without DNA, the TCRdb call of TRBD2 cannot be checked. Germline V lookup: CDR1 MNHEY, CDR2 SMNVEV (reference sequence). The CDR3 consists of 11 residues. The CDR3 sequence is CASIAGNEQYF.

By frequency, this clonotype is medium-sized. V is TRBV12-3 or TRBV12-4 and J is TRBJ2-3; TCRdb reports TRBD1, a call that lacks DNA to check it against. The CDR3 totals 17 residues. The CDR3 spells CASSLAPGGTSTDTQYF.

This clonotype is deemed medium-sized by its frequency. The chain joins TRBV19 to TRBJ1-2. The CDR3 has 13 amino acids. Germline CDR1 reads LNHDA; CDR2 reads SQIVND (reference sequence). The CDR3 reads CASSTTISYGYTF.

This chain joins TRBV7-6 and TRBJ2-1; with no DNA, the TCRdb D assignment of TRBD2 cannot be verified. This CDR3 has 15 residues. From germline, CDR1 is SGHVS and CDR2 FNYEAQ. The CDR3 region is CASSFTPGTLNEQFF. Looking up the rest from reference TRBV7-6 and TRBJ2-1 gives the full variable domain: GAGVSQSPRYKVTKRGQDVALRCDPISGHVSLYWYRQALGQGPEFLTYFNYEAQQDKSGLPNDRFSAERPEGSISTLTIQRTEQRDSAMYRCASSFTPGTLNEQFFGPGTRLTVL.